The 29 T cell receptor beta chains presented below share a single source sample, sequenced in a study of tumor and adjacent non-tumor tissue in lung cancer listed by TCRdb under 2018. RNA was extracted from bulk unsorted tissue and checked for quality with a NanoDrop ND-1000 and an Agilent 2100. Distant non-tumor tissue taken more than 3 cm from the tumor edge was used as the normal lung sample. Libraries were constructed by multiplex PCR. Instrument used: Illumina HiSeq 2500. TCRbeta libraries were constructed through three rounds of nested PCR with primers (Table S4) according to protocols modified from ARM-PCR. TCRdb reprocessing: public reads trimmed at Q25 with fastp, clones called with MiXCR, in-frame beta chains kept. Entries are consolidated by CDR3 protein sequence, retaining the most common genes and DNA. Counted in this sample were tens of thousands of distinct CDR3 sequences; approximately 60% of them appeared once. The ten largest account for around a fifth of the sample.

Input material: distant non-tumor lung tissue. These receptors all come from a woman aged 40 to 50 with non-small cell lung cancer.

The DNA of the CDR3 is TGTGCCAGCAGTTACTCGACTAGCGGGACCAACACAGATACGCAGTATTTT. Translation: CASSYSTSGTNTDTQYF. This rearrangement joins TRBV6-5 to TRBJ2-3, with 11 bases matching TRBD2. The germline V gene has CDR1 MNHEY and CDR2 SVGAGI. J was trimmed by 2 bases and V by 0 bases; bases with no gene match: 4. The CDR3 consists of 17 residues.

J is TRBJ1-2 and V is TRBV11-2; possible D gene TRBD1, 6 bases. CDR3 length: 12 amino acids. V lost 1 base, J lost 9 bases, and 9 bases lay in between. The germline gives CDR1 SGHAT, CDR2 FQNNGV. CDR3: CASSLGQARYTF. Here the CDR3 DNA reads TGTGCCAGCAGCTTAGGACAGGCCCGCTACACCTTC. The variable domain in full, with the rest retrieved from reference TRBV11-2 and TRBJ1-2, is EAGVAQSPRYKIIEKRQSVAFWCNPISGHATLYWYQQILGQGPKLLIQFQNNGVVDDSQLPKDRFSAERLKGVDSTLKIQPAKLEDSAVYLCASSLGQARYTFGSGTRLTVV.

The chain couples TRBV6-5 to TRBJ1-1; D is unresolved. Germline values: CDR1 MNHEY, CDR2 SVGAGI. V dropped 6 bases and J dropped 2 bases, with 10 bases sitting between them. The length of the CDR3 is 13 residues. The CDR3 DNA sequence: TGTGCCAGCAGCCACACACCAAACACTGAAGCTTTCTTT. Translation: CASSHTPNTEAFF.

As to this clonotype: A junction end diverges from the germline sequence, so it may reflect a read error. V usage is TRBV11-2 and J usage is TRBJ2-7; 8 nucleotides line up with TRBD1. The CDR3 extends over 16 amino acids. Germline lookup yields CDR1 SGHAT and CDR2 FQNNGV. The CDR3 loop reads CASSIGPQGQAYEQYF. The CDR3 DNA is TGTGCCAGCAGCATAGGTCCCCAGGGACAGGCCTACGAACAGTACTTC.

On this clonotype: Given a much more abundant clone one base away, this may be a read error. V usage is TRBV5-1 and J usage is TRBJ2-7, with 7 bases fitting TRBD1. This CDR3 has 13 residues. The germline V gene encodes CDR1 SGHRS and CDR2 YFSETQ. The CDR3 DNA follows: TGCGTCAGCAGCTTCCAGGGGGCCTACGAGCAGTACTTC. As protein: CVSSFQGAYEQYF.

As regards this clonotype: The germline gene is not matched at one end of the junction; a read error may be the cause. The V call is TRBV5-1, the J call TRBJ2-3; possibly TRBD2 for D (5 bases). The CDR3 extends over 16 amino acids. Germline CDR1 reads SGHRS; CDR2 reads YFSETQ. As DNA, the CDR3 is TGCGCCAGCAGCCAACCAAGTGGAGGAATCACATATACGCAGTATTTT. Encoded protein: CASSQPSGGITYTQYF.

The chain links TRBV20-1 to TRBJ1-1; D is unclear. This CDR3 comprises 14 residues. Germline V lookup: CDR1 DFQATT, CDR2 SNEGSKA (reference sequence). The ends were cut back, 3 bases at V and 4 bases at J, with 15 bases in the middle. The CDR3 protein is CSASDRVVSTEAFF. The CDR3 DNA reads TGCAGTGCTAGTGATCGGGTGGTCTCCACTGAAGCTTTCTTT.

In its sample, this clonotype was seen once. One junction end disagrees with the germline gene, perhaps due to a read error. The V gene is TRBV11-2, the J gene TRBJ2-1; maybe TRBD1 (5 bases). This CDR3 is built from 17 residues. Germline V gene sequence: CDR1 SGHAT, CDR2 FQNNGV. The CDR3 DNA is TGTGCCAGCAGCATAGAGTTGTTCAGGGCATTGTACAATGAGCAGTTCTTC. Translation gives CASSIELFRALYNEQFF.

The gene calls are TRBV11-3 and TRBJ2-3; TRBD2 aligns across 13 bases. Losses at the gene ends were 5 bases for V and 5 bases for J; bases not matched to a gene: 7. Looked up from germline, CDR1 is SGHNT and CDR2 is YENEEA. This CDR3 is built from 16 residues. This CDR3 reads CASSLGLAGMEDTQYF. In DNA, the CDR3 is TGTGCCAGCAGCCTGGGACTAGCGGGAATGGAAGATACGCAGTATTTT.

About this clonotype: One junction end disagrees with the germline gene, perhaps due to a read error. The chain has TRBV20-1 and TRBJ2-1; D not resolved. The CDR3 covers 14 residues. CDR1 DFQATT and CDR2 SNEGSKA come from the germline V gene (reference sequence). The chain's CDR3 is CSDRHWTANNEQFF. CDR3 in DNA: TGTAGTGATAGACACTGGACCGCAAACAATGAGCAGTTCTTC.

The chain joins TRBV6-1 to TRBJ2-7, with TRBD1 as a possible D gene (6 bases). The CDR3 covers 13 residues. The V gene's germline CDR1 is MNHNS and CDR2 SASEGT. This chain's CDR3 is CVTGKGGVHEQYF. As DNA, the CDR3 is TGTGTCACCGGTAAAGGGGGTGTCCACGAGCAGTACTTC.

With regard to this clonotype: As the CDR3 is not closed by the conserved phenylalanine or tryptophan, this likely results from a read error. This chain uses TRBV11-1 with TRBJ2-1; possible D gene TRBD1, 5 bases. Trimming shortened V by 2 bases and J by 13 bases, and 15 bases separated the two germline ends. The germline gives CDR1 SGHAT, CDR2 FQDESV (reference sequence). The CDR3 spans 13 residues. The CDR3, as DNA: TGTGCCAGCAGCTTATATAGGGGATGGGATCAGTTCATC. Translating gives CASSLYRGWDQFI.

Points on this clonotype: Mismatch with germline at one junction end may stem from a read error. The CDR3 region is CASNYSTGNGTEAFF. The CDR3 DNA sequence: TGTGCCAGCAATTACTCGACAGGGAATGGGACTGAAGCCTTCTTT. The V and J genes are TRBV6-2 or TRBV6-3 and TRBJ1-1; 7 bases are a match to TRBD1. Germline CDR1 MNHEY, CDR2 SVGEGT. The CDR3 extends over 15 amino acids.

Worth noting for this clonotype: At one boundary the junction diverges from the germline segment, which might be a read error. The rearrangement uses TRBV11-2 and TRBJ2-1; D is uncertain. The CDR3 runs to 13 residues. Per germline, CDR1 SGHAT and CDR2 FQNNGV. CDR3 nucleotides: TGTGACAGCAGCTTTATGGTCTACAATGAGAAGTTCTTC. Its translation: CDSSFMVYNEKFF.

Note on this clonotype: The germline gene is not matched at one end of the junction; a read error may be the cause. The genes are TRBV5-6 and TRBJ2-3; D is perhaps TRBD1 (5 bases). The CDR3 extends over 14 amino acids. Germline CDR1 is SGHDT and CDR2 is YYEEEE. This chain's CDR3 is CDSSLWTRPGTQYF. The CDR3 nucleotides are TGTGACAGCAGCTTATGGACAAGGCCAGGTACGCAGTATTTT. Looking up the rest from reference TRBV5-6 and TRBJ2-3 gives the full variable domain: DAGVTQSPTHLIKTRGQQVTLRCSPKSGHDTVSWYQQALGQGPQFIFQYYEEEERQRGNFPDRFSGHQFPNYSSELNVNALLLGDSALYLCDSSLWTRPGTQYFGPGTRLTVL.

As to this clonotype: An end of the junction does not agree with germline; a read error may underlie this. The rearrangement uses TRBV20-1 and TRBJ2-3; 12 nucleotides align to TRBD2. CDR1 is DFQATT, CDR2 SNEGSKA, per germline (reference sequence). The CDR3 covers 16 residues. CDR3 in amino acids: CSADLLAGGRTDTQYF. In nucleotides, the CDR3 is TGCAGTGCAGACTTACTAGCGGGGGGCCGCACGGATACGCAGTACTTT.

This clonotype appeared a single time. The V gene is TRBV10-2, the J gene TRBJ2-2, with 8 bases identical to TRBD2. The CDR3 is 14 residues long. J gave up 9 bases and V 11 bases, and 14 bases lay outside the gene matches. Germline assignment: CDR1 WSHSY and CDR2 SAAADI. The CDR3 region has the DNA TGCGCCGGCAACCGGGAGGGCAGGAGCTGGGAGCTGTTTTTT. Amino acids: CAGNREGRSWELFF.

Ten or more counts support this clonotype. The V and J genes are TRBV6-6 and TRBJ1-2, with D uncertain. V dropped 9 bases and J dropped 2 bases, with 4 bases sitting between them. Germline V gene data show CDR1 as MNHNY and CDR2 as SVGAGI (reference sequence). CDR3 length equals 10 residues. The CDR3 nucleotides read TGTGCCAGTGAGAACTATGGCTACACCTTC. Its translation is CASENYGYTF.

This clonotype has ten or more counts. The rearrangement links TRBV9 to TRBJ1-4; D is unresolved. This CDR3 has 15 residues. The V end was cut by 0 bases, the J end by 8 bases, with 14 bases between. Germline values: CDR1 SGDLS, CDR2 YYNGEE. CDR3 in DNA: TGTGCCAGCAGCGTAGCTGGCGCCCCAGGCGAAAAACTGTTTTTT. Its protein product is CASSVAGAPGEKLFF.

As regards this clonotype: At one of its ends the junction is not consistent with the germline gene, which may arise from a read error. This chain connects TRBV11-2 to TRBJ2-3; D gene uncertain. The germline V gene has CDR1 SGHAT and CDR2 FQNNGV. This CDR3 spans 15 amino acids. In DNA form, the CDR3 reads TGTGCCAGCAGCTCTGAGCAGATATACACAGACACGCAGTATTTT. Amino acid sequence: CASSSEQIYTDTQYF.

The rearrangement uses TRBV29-1 and TRBJ2-5, with D uncertain. The CDR3 loop spans 12 amino acids. Trimming removed 3 bases from V and 7 bases from J, with 12 bases in between. Germline assignment: CDR1 SQVTM and CDR2 ANQGSEA. The CDR3 DNA follows: TGCAGCGTTGATGAGCAAGTCGGGACCCAGTACTTC. Its protein is CSVDEQVGTQYF.

The CDR3 sequence: CASTTTGHGRAKNIQYF. DNA of the CDR3: TGTGCCAGCACGACAACCGGACATGGAAGGGCCAAAAACATTCAGTACTTC. This chain uses TRBV12-3 or TRBV12-4 with TRBJ2-4; tentatively, D is TRBD1 (5 bases). Trimming cost V 7 bases and J 1 base, with 20 bases left between them. This CDR3 region has 17 residues.

In this sample, this clonotype turned up a few times. The chain links TRBV7-9 to TRBJ2-3; TRBD2 aligns across 9 bases. After removal of 1 base from V and 4 bases from J, the junction contained 3 bases not matched to a gene. Germline lookup yields CDR1 SEHNR and CDR2 FQNEAQ (reference sequence). The CDR3 sequence is 15 residues long. The CDR3 DNA sequence: TGTGCCAGCAGCTTAGGCGGGGGGGCAGCAGATACGCAGTATTTT. Translating it yields CASSLGGGAADTQYF.

This chain links TRBV30 with TRBJ1-6; 9 bases align to TRBD1. Trimming cost V 5 bases and J 7 bases; bases outside gene matches: 9. CDR3 length: 15 residues. Germline CDR1 reads GTSNPN; CDR2 reads SVGIG (reference sequence). The CDR3 region has the DNA TGTGCCTGGGGTGCTACGACAGGGGGGAATTCACCCCTCCACTTT. It translates to CAWGATTGGNSPLHF.

This clonotype was found a few times. The CDR3: CASSSRGVEGVEPTDTQYF. CDR3 coding DNA: TGTGCCAGCAGCTCTAGAGGGGTCGAGGGGGTGGAGCCCACAGATACGCAGTATTTT. V is TRBV7-8 and J is TRBJ2-3; the D gene is possibly TRBD1 (6 bases). CDR1 SGHVS and CDR2 FQNEAQ come from the germline V gene. Trimming took off 4 bases at V and 2 bases at J, with 25 bases between the two ends. This CDR3 contains 19 residues.

The chain couples TRBV11-1 to TRBJ2-6; D unresolved. This CDR3 comprises 15 residues. The V end lost 5 bases, the J end lost 13 bases, and 21 bases lay between the germline ends. CDR1 is SGHAT and CDR2 is FQDESV in the germline V gene (reference sequence). The CDR3 protein is CASSLWSVKVSVLTF. Written as DNA, the CDR3 is TGTGCCAGCAGCCTATGGTCCGTTAAGGTCAGTGTCCTGACTTTC.

At least ten counts were recorded for this clonotype. The chain couples TRBV28 to TRBJ2-1; no definite D call. The CDR3 extends over 11 amino acids. Germline assignment: CDR1 MDHEN and CDR2 SYDVKM. Trimming removed 4 bases at V and 8 bases at J, with 6 bases between. Here the CDR3 DNA reads TGTGCCAGCAGTTGGCCGTATGAGCAGTTCTTC. This sequence encodes CASSWPYEQFF.

Note on this clonotype: Germline and junction disagree at one end, which may indicate a read error. The chain combines TRBV29-1 with TRBJ2-3; D is unclear. CDR1 is SQVTM, CDR2 ANQGSEA, per germline. The CDR3 covers 12 residues. This chain's CDR3 is CSVDDNKDRQYF. In DNA form, the CDR3 reads TGCAGCGTTGATGACAACAAAGATAGGCAGTATTTT.

Regarding this clonotype: This likely comes from a read error, as the CDR3 has no conserved phenylalanine or tryptophan at its end. This sequence joins TRBV11-3 and TRBJ2-1; no clear D. CDR3 size: 13 residues. Germline-derived CDR1 and CDR2 are SGHNT and YENEEA. As DNA, the CDR3 is TGTGCCAGCAGCTTCCGGCAACTAAATGACCAGTTCATC. Encoded protein: CASSFRQLNDQFI.